Following are 3 T cell receptor beta chains from one sample sequenced in a study of OX40 agonist ivuxolimab in advanced cancers. Only in-frame clones appear in the TCRdb table, and some are missing; sequencing was by immunoSEQ multiplex PCR. The table shows around 84,000 clones, with under 95% occurring only once. This sample comprised CD4+ or CD8+ T cells sorted from blood, obtained in a trial of the OX40 agonist ivuxolimab. The receptors originated from an adult with an advanced solid tumor such as melanoma, head and neck, liver or kidney cancer.

This chain connects TRBV23-1 to TRBJ1-4; TRBD1 aligns across 7 bases. TRBV23-1 is an ORF, with its function uncertain. CDR3 length: 14 amino acids. The junction had 4 bases not matched to a gene; V was cut back by 6 bases and J by 3 bases. The CDR3 region has the DNA TGCGCCAGCAGCCGACAGGGCCCTAATGAAAAACTGTTTTTT. Amino acids: CASSRQGPNEKLFF.

The gene calls are TRBV19 and TRBJ2-1; 9 nucleotides agree with TRBD1. The CDR3 is 15 residues long. Germline V gene sequence: CDR1 LNHDA, CDR2 SQIVND (reference sequence). With V trimmed by 6 bases and J by 7 bases, 10 bases remained unmatched. The CDR3 sequence is CASSLGTGYLNEQFF. The CDR3 nucleotides are TGTGCCAGTAGCCTCGGGACAGGGTATTTGAATGAGCAGTTCTTC.

This chain uses TRBV28 with TRBJ2-2; D possibly corresponds to TRBD1 (7 bases). Deletions cut 10 bases from V and 6 bases from J, with 24 bases between. CDR1 is MDHEN and CDR2 is SYDVKM in the germline V gene. The CDR3 loop spans 16 amino acids. CDR3 DNA sequence: TGTGCCACCGCCGACAGGGACTTCCCTCGTCCCGGGGAGCTGTTTTTT. Translating gives CATADRDFPRPGELFF. Filled out from reference TRBV28 and TRBJ2-2, the complete variable domain reads DVKVTQSSRYLVKRTGEKVFLECVQDMDHENMFWYRQDPGLGLRLIYFSYDVKMKEKGDIPEGYSVSREKKERFSLILESASTNQTSMYLCATADRDFPRPGELFFGEGSRLTVL.